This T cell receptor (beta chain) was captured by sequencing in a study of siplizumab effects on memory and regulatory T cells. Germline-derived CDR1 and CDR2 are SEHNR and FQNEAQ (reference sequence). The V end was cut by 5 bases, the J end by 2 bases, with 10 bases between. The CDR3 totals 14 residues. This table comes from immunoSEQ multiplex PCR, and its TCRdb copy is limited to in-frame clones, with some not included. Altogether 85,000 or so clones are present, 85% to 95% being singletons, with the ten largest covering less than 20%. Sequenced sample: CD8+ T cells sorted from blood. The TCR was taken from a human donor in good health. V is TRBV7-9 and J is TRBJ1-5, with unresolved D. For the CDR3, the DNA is TGTGCCAGCAGCCTCCGAGAAGGCAATCAGCCCCAGCATTTT. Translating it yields CASSLREGNQPQHF.